These T cell receptor beta chains were read from a single sample in a study of siplizumab effects on memory and regulatory T cells. The method was immunoSEQ multiplex PCR; TCRdb's version includes in-frame clones alone and lacks a portion of them. The profile shows 70,000 to 100,000 clones, more than 95% of them singletons. The sequenced material came from naive CD4+ T cells sorted from blood. Every receptor here comes from a human donor in good health. Each CDR3 is given with its conserved first and last residue. A D gene is named only where the DNA matches it firmly. Clone size is shown for a subset of rows, as once, few, many or a class of expanded clone.

j_gene,d_gene,abundance,len,v_gene,CDR3aa,CDR3nt
TRBJ2-2,NA,NA,17,TRBV30,CAWRTHPPSSGTGELFF,TGTGCCTGGAGAACACACCCCCCTAGTTCGGGCACCGGGGAGCTGTTTTTT
TRBJ2-3,NA,NA,12,TRBV5-4,CASSLLTDTQYF,TGTGCCAGCAGCTTGCTTACAGATACGCAGTATTTT
TRBJ1-3,NA,NA,12,TRBV7-2,CASSLGLNTIYF,TGTGCCAGCAGCTTAGGGCTAAACACCATATATTTT
TRBJ2-7,NA,NA,15,TRBV11-1,CASSPRDLKWYEQYF,TGTGCCAGCAGCCCCCGGGACCTCAAATGGTACGAGCAGTACTTC
TRBJ2-1,NA,NA,13,TRBV5-1,CASSTTTSHEQFF,TGCGCCAGCAGCACAACCACTAGTCACGAGCAGTTCTTC
TRBJ2-3,NA,NA,15,TRBV6-6,CASSRRDPGTDTQYF,TGTGCCAGCAGTCGAAGGGACCCGGGGACAGATACGCAGTATTTT
TRBJ2-3,NA,NA,13,TRBV4-2,CASSQPGTDTQYF,TGTGCCAGCAGCCAACCTGGGACAGATACGCAGTATTTT
TRBJ2-5,NA,NA,14,TRBV21-1,CASSKVQTEETQYF,TGTGCCAGCAGCAAAGTGCAGACAGAAGAGACCCAGTACTTC
TRBJ2-7,NA,NA,13,TRBV19,CASSAQASYEQYF,TGTGCCAGTAGTGCACAGGCATCCTACGAGCAGTACTTC
TRBJ2-2,TRBD1,once,14,TRBV6-1,CASTRTGTTGELFF,TGTGCCAGCACCCGGACAGGGACCACCGGGGAGCTGTTTTTT
TRBJ2-5,NA,NA,15,TRBV5-1,CASSSGSGGQETQYF,TGCGCCAGCAGCTCGGGGTCCGGGGGTCAAGAGACCCAGTACTTC
TRBJ2-2,NA,NA,16,TRBV7-3,CASSFPFGGDTGELFF,TGTGCCAGCAGCTTCCCCTTCGGCGGCGACACCGGGGAGCTGTTTTTT
TRBJ2-1,NA,NA,13,TRBV28,CASCEGGANEQFF,TGTGCCAGCTGCGAGGGGGGCGCAAATGAGCAGTTCTTC